The rows below give T cell receptor beta chains drawn from one sample of a study of blood T cell repertoires in COVID-19. Profiled with immunoSEQ multiplex PCR; TCRdb holds only in-frame clones, not every one. The table includes around 270,000 clones, around nine tenths detected once. Sequencing was carried out using peripheral blood. The receptor set was obtained from a man aged 40-49 years who had recovered from COVID-19. CDR3s include the opening cysteine and the closing phenylalanine or tryptophan. Fields, in order: clone size, D gene, V gene, J gene, CDR3 protein, CDR3 DNA. The D gene is left open where the match is weak. A row's size may be missing; if present it is once, few, many or a size class.

clone size: .; D gene: TRBD1; V gene: TRBV11-3; J gene: TRBJ2-1; CDR3 protein: CAKHSGQGNDEQFF; CDR3 DNA: TGTGCTAAGCACTCGGGACAGGGTAACGATGAGCAGTTCTTC
clone size: .; D gene: .; V gene: TRBV10-3; J gene: TRBJ1-1; CDR3 protein: CAILATGRREAFF; CDR3 DNA: TGTGCCATCTTGGCTACAGGACGCCGGGAAGCTTTCTTT
clone size: .; D gene: TRBD1; V gene: TRBV5-1; J gene: TRBJ2-5; CDR3 protein: CASSLGQGFGETQYF; CDR3 DNA: TGCGCCAGCAGCCTGGGACAGGGGTTCGGAGAGACCCAGTACTTC
clone size: .; D gene: TRBD1; V gene: TRBV6-2/TRBV6-3; J gene: TRBJ1-1; CDR3 protein: CASSQSPGQGGLLTEAFF; CDR3 DNA: TGTGCCAGCAGTCAATCACCGGGACAGGGGGGTCTATTGACTGAAGCTTTCTTT
clone size: .; D gene: .; V gene: TRBV7-9; J gene: TRBJ1-4; CDR3 protein: CASSAAQAGKLFF; CDR3 DNA: TGTGCCAGCAGCGCTGCTCAAGCGGGAAAACTGTTTTTT
clone size: .; D gene: .; V gene: TRBV7-6; J gene: TRBJ1-1; CDR3 protein: CASSLGRNTEAFF; CDR3 DNA: TGTGCCAGCAGCCTGGGCAGGAACACTGAAGCTTTCTTT
clone size: .; D gene: .; V gene: TRBV10-3; J gene: TRBJ2-7; CDR3 protein: CAISESPGESSYEQYF; CDR3 DNA: TGTGCCATCAGTGAGTCGCCGGGGGAAAGCTCCTACGAGCAGTACTTC
clone size: .; D gene: .; V gene: TRBV27; J gene: TRBJ2-1; CDR3 protein: CASSQDNNEQFF; CDR3 DNA: TGTGCCAGCAGCCAGGACAACAATGAGCAGTTCTTC
clone size: many; D gene: TRBD1; V gene: TRBV2; J gene: TRBJ1-2; CDR3 protein: CASSGNRQGRGANGYTF; CDR3 DNA: TGTGCCAGCAGTGGGAATCGACAGGGGCGAGGGGCGAATGGCTACACCTTC
clone size: .; D gene: TRBD1; V gene: TRBV7-3; J gene: TRBJ1-2; CDR3 protein: CASSLQGARDGYTF; CDR3 DNA: TGTGCCAGCAGCTTACAGGGGGCCCGGGATGGCTACACCTTC
clone size: .; D gene: .; V gene: TRBV27; J gene: TRBJ2-1; CDR3 protein: CASSPKGGGPPYNEQFF; CDR3 DNA: TGTGCCAGCAGTCCGAAGGGCGGCGGGCCGCCCTACAATGAGCAGTTCTTC
clone size: .; D gene: TRBD2; V gene: TRBV5-6; J gene: TRBJ2-5; CDR3 protein: CASSLQRGDQETQYF; CDR3 DNA: TGTGCCAGCAGCTTGCAGCGGGGGGACCAAGAGACCCAGTACTTC
clone size: .; D gene: .; V gene: TRBV13; J gene: TRBJ2-5; CDR3 protein: CASSWEQQETQYF; CDR3 DNA: TGTGCCAGCAGCTGGGAGCAGCAAGAGACCCAGTACTTC
clone size: once; D gene: .; V gene: TRBV11-2; J gene: TRBJ1-3; CDR3 protein: CASSARAGAGNTIYF; CDR3 DNA: TGTGCCAGCAGCGCCCGGGCAGGGGCTGGAAACACCATATATTTT
clone size: .; D gene: TRBD2; V gene: TRBV24-1; J gene: TRBJ2-3; CDR3 protein: CATRGSRLSGGSTDTQYF; CDR3 DNA: TGTGCCACCAGAGGATCCCGCCTTAGCGGGGGTAGCACAGATACGCAGTATTTT
clone size: once; D gene: .; V gene: TRBV9; J gene: TRBJ2-3; CDR3 protein: CASSEAGTDTQYF; CDR3 DNA: TGTGCCAGCAGCGAAGCGGGCACAGATACGCAGTATTTT
clone size: .; D gene: .; V gene: TRBV9; J gene: TRBJ2-2; CDR3 protein: CASSVAGTGELFF; CDR3 DNA: TGTGCCAGCAGCGTAGCCGGCACCGGGGAGCTGTTTTTT
clone size: .; D gene: TRBD2; V gene: TRBV6-4; J gene: TRBJ2-1; CDR3 protein: CASSDSTSGSSYNEQFF; CDR3 DNA: TGTGCCAGCAGTGACTCGACTAGCGGGAGCTCCTACAATGAGCAGTTCTTC
clone size: .; D gene: TRBD1; V gene: TRBV5-1; J gene: TRBJ1-3; CDR3 protein: CASSLAGQGMGNTIYF; CDR3 DNA: TGCGCCAGCAGCTTGGCGGGACAGGGAATGGGAAACACCATATATTTT
clone size: .; D gene: .; V gene: TRBV18; J gene: TRBJ1-1; CDR3 protein: CASSPLNTEAFF; CDR3 DNA: TGTGCCAGCTCACCTTTAAACACTGAAGCTTTCTTT
clone size: .; D gene: TRBD1; V gene: TRBV5-4; J gene: TRBJ2-2; CDR3 protein: CASSSGPGQGRTGELFF; CDR3 DNA: TGTGCCAGCAGCTCGGGACCGGGACAGGGGCGTACCGGGGAGCTGTTTTTT
clone size: .; D gene: .; V gene: TRBV29-1; J gene: TRBJ2-3; CDR3 protein: CSVESGADTQYF; CDR3 DNA: TGCAGCGTTGAATCAGGGGCAGATACGCAGTATTTT
clone size: once; D gene: TRBD2; V gene: TRBV13; J gene: TRBJ2-3; CDR3 protein: CASSATREGTDTQYF; CDR3 DNA: TGTGCCAGCAGCGCCACGCGGGAGGGCACAGATACGCAGTATTTT
clone size: .; D gene: .; V gene: TRBV27; J gene: TRBJ1-2; CDR3 protein: CASSLPGGTEAGYTF; CDR3 DNA: TGTGCCAGCAGCCTGCCCGGGGGGACGGAGGCTGGCTACACCTTC
clone size: .; D gene: TRBD2; V gene: TRBV7-2; J gene: TRBJ2-7; CDR3 protein: CASSLDGGADYEQYF; CDR3 DNA: TGTGCCAGCAGCTTAGACGGGGGGGCGGACTACGAGCAGTACTTC
clone size: .; D gene: TRBD1; V gene: TRBV2; J gene: TRBJ1-1; CDR3 protein: CASSETLIRGQGTNTEAFF; CDR3 DNA: TGTGCCAGCAGTGAGACTTTGATTAGGGGACAGGGGACGAACACTGAAGCTTTCTTT
clone size: .; D gene: .; V gene: TRBV12-3/TRBV12-4; J gene: TRBJ2-7; CDR3 protein: CASSTGSNYEQYF; CDR3 DNA: TGTGCCAGCAGTACAGGGAGTAACTACGAGCAGTACTTC
clone size: .; D gene: TRBD1; V gene: TRBV7-6; J gene: TRBJ2-3; CDR3 protein: CASSLSQGGPDTQYF; CDR3 DNA: TGTGCCAGCAGCTTAAGTCAAGGGGGCCCAGATACGCAGTATTTT
clone size: .; D gene: TRBD1; V gene: TRBV12-5; J gene: TRBJ1-1; CDR3 protein: CASAPRGQGGFQNTEAFF; CDR3 DNA: TGTGCTAGTGCTCCGAGGGGGCAGGGGGGATTTCAGAACACTGAAGCTTTCTTT
clone size: once; D gene: TRBD2; V gene: TRBV5-1; J gene: TRBJ2-2; CDR3 protein: CASTRSVSSGRAGTGELFF; CDR3 DNA: TGCGCCAGCACTAGGTCGGTGTCTAGCGGGAGGGCCGGCACCGGGGAGCTGTTTTTT
clone size: once; D gene: TRBD1; V gene: TRBV5-1; J gene: TRBJ2-7; CDR3 protein: CASSPDRPNYEQYF; CDR3 DNA: TGCGCCAGCAGCCCGGACAGGCCCAACTACGAGCAGTACTTC
clone size: .; D gene: .; V gene: TRBV4-3; J gene: TRBJ2-1; CDR3 protein: CASSQDRTLPYNEQFF; CDR3 DNA: TGCGCCAGCAGCCAAGACCGGACTCTTCCCTACAATGAACAGTTCTTC
clone size: few; D gene: TRBD2; V gene: TRBV7-2; J gene: TRBJ2-3; CDR3 protein: CASSPRGWTSDIDTQYF; CDR3 DNA: TGTGCCAGCAGCCCAAGGGGTTGGACTAGTGATATAGATACGCAGTATTTT
clone size: few; D gene: .; V gene: TRBV29-1; J gene: TRBJ2-2; CDR3 protein: CSFQVGGTGELFF; CDR3 DNA: TGCAGCTTCCAGGTGGGGGGCACCGGGGAGCTGTTTTTT
clone size: .; D gene: .; V gene: TRBV2; J gene: TRBJ2-2; CDR3 protein: CASSPQGYGTGELFF; CDR3 DNA: TGTGCCAGCAGCCCTCAGGGGTACGGTACCGGGGAGCTGTTTTTT
clone size: .; D gene: TRBD2; V gene: TRBV19; J gene: TRBJ2-2; CDR3 protein: CASSRLAGGRTGELFF; CDR3 DNA: TGTGCCAGTAGTCGGCTAGCGGGGGGGCGAACCGGGGAGCTGTTTTTT
clone size: .; D gene: .; V gene: TRBV6-2/TRBV6-3; J gene: TRBJ2-7; CDR3 protein: CASTPLWALSSYEQYF; CDR3 DNA: TGTGCCAGCACCCCCCTTTGGGCGTTGAGCTCCTACGAGCAGTACTTC
clone size: once; D gene: .; V gene: TRBV5-6; J gene: TRBJ2-5; CDR3 protein: CASSLGGRRETQYF; CDR3 DNA: TGTGCCAGCAGTCTTGGAGGGCGCCGAGAGACCCAGTACTTC
clone size: .; D gene: .; V gene: TRBV2; J gene: TRBJ2-1; CDR3 protein: CASSSERSYNEQFF; CDR3 DNA: TGTGCCAGCTCTAGCGAAAGATCCTACAATGAGCAGTTCTTC
clone size: .; D gene: .; V gene: TRBV2; J gene: TRBJ1-6; CDR3 protein: CASSEGGGANSPLHF; CDR3 DNA: TGTGCCAGCAGTGAAGGTGGGGGCGCGAATTCACCCCTCCACTTT
clone size: .; D gene: TRBD1; V gene: TRBV7-9; J gene: TRBJ2-7; CDR3 protein: CASSSNRQGPSVEQYF; CDR3 DNA: TGTGCCAGCAGCTCTAATAGACAGGGGCCGTCGGTCGAGCAGTACTTC
clone size: .; D gene: .; V gene: TRBV5-1; J gene: TRBJ1-5; CDR3 protein: CASRPGGSNQPQHF; CDR3 DNA: TGCGCCAGCAGACCCGGAGGGAGCAATCAGCCCCAGCATTTT
clone size: .; D gene: .; V gene: TRBV12-3/TRBV12-4; J gene: TRBJ2-1; CDR3 protein: CASSLRGGNEQFF; CDR3 DNA: TGTGCCAGCAGTTTGAGGGGGGGCAATGAGCAGTTCTTC
clone size: .; D gene: .; V gene: TRBV12-5; J gene: TRBJ2-1; CDR3 protein: CASGLSTSEFF; CDR3 DNA: TGTGCTAGTGGTTTGAGTACTTCTGAGTTCTTC
clone size: few; D gene: .; V gene: TRBV12-3/TRBV12-4; J gene: TRBJ1-4; CDR3 protein: CASSLREGLKLFF; CDR3 DNA: TGTGCCAGCAGTTTACGGGAGGGCCTAAAACTGTTTTTT
clone size: .; D gene: TRBD2; V gene: TRBV2; J gene: TRBJ2-3; CDR3 protein: CASSRWTSGTSTDTQYF; CDR3 DNA: TGTGCCAGCAGCCGCTGGACTAGCGGAACTAGCACAGATACGCAGTATTTT
clone size: once; D gene: TRBD2; V gene: TRBV11-2; J gene: TRBJ2-2; CDR3 protein: CASSLYPAGGTGELFF; CDR3 DNA: TGTGCCAGCAGCTTATATCCAGCGGGGGGCACCGGGGAGCTGTTTTTT
clone size: .; D gene: .; V gene: TRBV7-9; J gene: TRBJ2-2; CDR3 protein: CASRPRRAANTGELFF; CDR3 DNA: TGTGCCAGCAGGCCGAGGAGGGCGGCGAACACCGGGGAGCTGTTTTTT
clone size: .; D gene: .; V gene: TRBV10-1; J gene: TRBJ2-2; CDR3 protein: CASREQVHQPKWAGVGGSTGELFF; CDR3 DNA: TGCGCCAGCAGAGAACAGGTCCACCAACCTAAATGGGCGGGAGTAGGGGGTAGCACCGGGGAGCTGTTTTTT
clone size: .; D gene: TRBD1; V gene: TRBV5-4; J gene: TRBJ1-2; CDR3 protein: CASRTLTGGRGYTF; CDR3 DNA: TGTGCCAGCAGGACCCTGACAGGGGGTCGTGGCTACACCTTC
clone size: few; D gene: TRBD1; V gene: TRBV7-7; J gene: TRBJ2-1; CDR3 protein: CASSPRDRGEQFF; CDR3 DNA: TGTGCCAGCAGCCCCCGAGACAGGGGTGAGCAGTTCTTC
clone size: .; D gene: .; V gene: TRBV27; J gene: TRBJ2-7; CDR3 protein: CASSLSPRLYEQYF; CDR3 DNA: TGTGCCAGCAGTTTATCTCCTAGGTTGTACGAGCAGTACTTC